Following are 15 T cell receptor beta chains from one sample sequenced in a study of response to subunit inactivated influenza vaccine. TCRdb reprocessed the RT-PCR reads via MiXCR and lists one record per CDR3 protein. Of some 500,000 distinct CDR3 sequences listed, about 25% are singletons. Here the sequenced sample was CD4+ T cells sorted from PBMCs, taken about 5 days after vaccination. The receptors shown here come from a man aged 50-60 years who received an inactivated influenza vaccine.

J is TRBJ2-3 and V is TRBV10-3; 11 bases align to TRBD2. The CDR3 contains 15 residues. In germline, CDR1 is ENHRY, CDR2 SYGVKD. J was trimmed by 0 bases and V by 6 bases; bases with no gene match: 2. CDR3 amino acids: CAIRRLAGSTDTQYF. Here the CDR3 DNA reads TGTGCCATCAGAAGACTAGCGGGGAGCACAGATACGCAGTATTTT.

The rearrangement uses TRBV27 and TRBJ2-1; 8 bases map to TRBD2. Trimming at V came to 9 bases and at J to 6 bases, leaving 13 bases not matched to a gene. The CDR3 contains 15 residues. Germline values: CDR1 MNHEY, CDR2 SMNVEV (reference sequence). Here the CDR3 reads CASRLGISGANEQFF. The CDR3 nucleotides read TGTGCCAGTAGGTTGGGGATTAGCGGGGCCAATGAGCAGTTCTTC.

This clonotype was seen only a few times. The chain recombines TRBV29-1 with TRBJ1-1; perhaps TRBD1 as D (5 bases). Germline V gene sequence: CDR1 SQVTM, CDR2 ANQGSEA. Trimming removed 7 bases from V and 4 bases from J, with 19 bases in between. The CDR3 extends over 14 amino acids. CDR3 region: CSAKETARSTEAFF. CDR3 nucleotide sequence: TGCAGCGCAAAAGAGACAGCGAGGAGCACTGAAGCTTTCTTT.

Ten or more counts support this clonotype. The V gene is TRBV10-2, the J gene TRBJ2-1; the match to TRBD2 covers 12 bases. Germline values: CDR1 WSHSY, CDR2 SAAADI. V lost 4 bases to trimming and J lost 9 bases; unmatched junction nucleotides: 7. The CDR3 extends over 15 amino acids. The DNA for the CDR3 is TGCGCCAGCAGTGCGGCTAGCGGGGGGGCAGTTGAGCAGTTCTTC. It specifies CASSAASGGAVEQFF.

This clonotype showed up many times. The chain combines TRBV20-1 with TRBJ2-5, with 16 nucleotides matching TRBD2. The CDR3 sequence is 16 residues long. Germline V gene sequence: CDR1 DFQATT, CDR2 SNEGSKA (reference sequence). J lost 5 bases, V lost 4 bases, and 7 bases had no gene match. The CDR3 DNA is TGCAGTGCTAAAGGGACTAGCGGGGGGGCGCGGGAGACCCAGTACTTC. Its protein product is CSAKGTSGGARETQYF.

This clonotype was counted a few times. The V gene is TRBV12-3 or TRBV12-4, the J gene TRBJ2-1; 11 nucleotides line up with TRBD2. This CDR3 has 15 residues. Trimming removed 3 bases from V and 9 bases from J; junction bases left unmatched: 7. Here the CDR3 reads CASSFSPTSGSEQFF. CDR3 DNA: TGTGCCAGCAGTTTTTCCCCTACTAGCGGGAGTGAGCAGTTCTTC.

This clonotype was seen more than once but under ten times. V usage is TRBV5-1 and J usage is TRBJ2-2; 9 bases agree with TRBD1. Per germline, CDR1 SGHRS and CDR2 YFSETQ. V shed 0 bases and J 7 bases; nucleotides not matched to a gene: 4. The CDR3 is 15 amino acids. As DNA, the CDR3 is TGCGCCAGCAGCTTGGGGGACAGGGACGGCGGGGAGCTGTTTTTT. Its protein is CASSLGDRDGGELFF.

J is TRBJ1-1 and V is TRBV30, with D tentatively TRBD1 (5 bases). The length of the CDR3 is 15 residues. Trimming left V 0 bases short and J 4 bases short, with 15 bases between. The germline CDR1 and CDR2 sequences are GTSNPN and SVGIG (reference sequence). The CDR3 sequence: CAWSVRGRAGTEAFF. The CDR3 coding sequence is TGTGCCTGGAGTGTACGGGGCAGGGCGGGCACTGAAGCTTTCTTT.

The CDR3: CASSWDRGSGELFF. The CDR3 coding sequence is TGTGCCAGCAGCTGGGACCGCGGGTCCGGGGAGCTGTTTTTT. The chain uses TRBV11-2 and TRBJ2-2, with D perhaps TRBD1 or TRBD2 (5 bases each). Trimming left V 4 bases short and J 6 bases short, with 12 bases between. This CDR3 contains 14 residues. The germline gives CDR1 SGHAT, CDR2 FQNNGV.

J is TRBJ1-2 and V is TRBV28; TRBD1 agrees at 8 bases. The CDR3 extends over 15 amino acids. Trimming at V came to 3 bases and at J to 4 bases, leaving 7 bases not matched to a gene. The germline V gene encodes CDR1 MDHEN and CDR2 SYDVKM. The CDR3 loop reads CASSFPTGASYGYTF. In DNA form, the CDR3 reads TGTGCCAGCAGTTTCCCGACAGGGGCCTCCTATGGCTACACCTTC.

The chain couples TRBV10-2 to TRBJ1-4; tentatively, D is TRBD1 (5 bases). Per germline, CDR1 WSHSY and CDR2 SAAADI. Trimming removed 5 bases at V and 4 bases at J, with 11 bases between. The CDR3 loop spans 14 amino acids. In DNA, the CDR3 is TGCGCCAGCAGTCTCAGGGCCGATAATGAAAAACTGTTTTTT. It yields the protein CASSLRADNEKLFF.

The chain carries TRBV10-2 and TRBJ2-1; 10 nucleotides match TRBD2. The CDR3 loop spans 16 amino acids. The J segment lost 8 bases and the V segment lost 7 bases, leaving 14 bases of the junction unmatched. CDR1 and CDR2 from the germline V gene are WSHSY and SAAADI. The CDR3 nucleotides read TGCGCCAGCAAGAAACGGACTAGCGGATTTATTGATGAGCAGTTCTTC. It specifies CASKKRTSGFIDEQFF.

The chain employs TRBV6-5 and TRBJ2-7, with a weak D call TRBD2 (6 bases). CDR3 size: 15 residues. In germline, CDR1 is MNHEY, CDR2 SVGAGI. The ends were cut back, 2 bases at V and 1 base at J, with 12 bases in the middle. The CDR3, as DNA: TGTGCCAGCAGTTACGCGGCGGGGAGGTCCTACGAGCAGTACTTC. Its protein is CASSYAAGRSYEQYF.

Note on this clonotype: The junction differs from germline at one of its ends, possibly a read error. J is TRBJ2-7 and V is TRBV12-3 or TRBV12-4; unclear D gene. This CDR3 region has 14 residues. The CDR3 sequence is CASSFGQISSEQYF. CDR3 nucleotide sequence: TGTGCCAGCAGTTTTGGGCAGATATCCTCCGAGCAGTACTTC.

The rearrangement joins TRBV20-1 to TRBJ2-3, with 8 positions matching TRBD2. Germline V gene data show CDR1 as DFQATT and CDR2 as SNEGSKA (reference sequence). The CDR3 is made up of 16 amino acids. After removal of 6 bases from V and 4 bases from J, the junction contained 15 bases not matched to a gene. The CDR3 bases are TGCAGTGCGAGGGAGGGTGCTGCGCGGGGGGCAGATACGCAGTATTTT. This gives the protein CSAREGAARGADTQYF.